These 19 T cell receptor beta chains came from one sample sequenced in a study of brain T cells in children with intractable seizures. Assay used: immunoSEQ multiplex PCR; TCRdb lists only in-frame clones, some missing. The table includes about 340,000 clones, about 93% detected once. Time point indicated: blood from clinic visit 5 months post-surgery; TSC patient then seizure free. Sequencing used peripheral blood, obtained about 5 months after surgery. Every receptor here comes from a boy younger than two with tuberous sclerosis and intractable seizures.

J is TRBJ2-7 and V is TRBV7-3; 10 nucleotides align to TRBD1. CDR3 size: 15 residues. Germline CDR1 is SGHTA and CDR2 is FQGTGA. J lost 3 bases, V lost 4 bases, and 6 bases had no gene match. CDR3 coding DNA: TGTGCCAGCAGCTCGGGACAGGGGCCCCTCTACGAGCAGTACTTC. Protein: CASSSGQGPLYEQYF. Together with reference TRBV7-3 and TRBJ2-7, the CDR3 gives the full variable domain: GAGVSQTPSNKVTEKGKYVELRCDPISGHTALYWYRQSLGQGPEFLIYFQGTGAADDSGLPNDRFFAVRPEGSVSTLKIQRTERGDSAVYLCASSSGQGPLYEQYFGPGTRLTVT.

The chain links TRBV28 to TRBJ1-1, with no clear D. The CDR3 has 15 amino acids. Germline-derived CDR1 and CDR2 are MDHEN and SYDVKM. Trimming left V 3 bases short and J 0 bases short, with 11 bases between. The CDR3 nucleotides read TGTGCCAGCAGTTTCCGGGCGCCGATGAACACTGAAGCTTTCTTT. It yields the protein CASSFRAPMNTEAFF.

The V call is TRBV24-1, the J call TRBJ2-3; D is uncertain. Deletions cut 8 bases from V and 6 bases from J, with 20 bases between. CDR3 length: 15 residues. The germline CDR1 and CDR2 sequences are KGHDR and SFDVKD. CDR3 nucleotides: TGTGCCACCACCCGACTTGCCGAGGTCGGGGATACGCAGTATTTT. Protein sequence: CATTRLAEVGDTQYF.

V usage is TRBV10-3 and J usage is TRBJ1-1; tentative D call: TRBD1 (6 bases). The V and J ends lost 2 bases and 0 bases respectively, with 10 bases between them. Germline V gene sequence: CDR1 ENHRY, CDR2 SYGVKD. This CDR3 has 15 amino acids. The CDR3: CAISEAGDMNTEAFF. For the CDR3, the DNA is TGTGCCATCAGTGAGGCAGGGGATATGAACACTGAAGCTTTCTTT.

The CDR3 DNA sequence: TGTGCCAGCGGGCGGGGGGGTGAAGATACGCAGTATTTT. Protein: CASGRGGEDTQYF. The chain uses TRBV7-2 and TRBJ2-3; 9 bases match TRBD2. J gave up 5 bases and V 8 bases, and 5 bases lay outside the gene matches. The CDR3 has 13 amino acids. Germline assignment: CDR1 SGHTA and CDR2 FQGNSA.

The gene calls are TRBV2 and TRBJ2-7; D may be TRBD2 (6 bases). The V gene lost 7 bases and the J gene lost 6 bases, with 16 bases spanning the gap. Germline CDR1 reads SNHLY; CDR2 reads FYNNEI. CDR3 length: 13 residues. This CDR3 reads CASILGTGLEQYF. In DNA form, the CDR3 reads TGTGCCAGCATCCTAGGAACGGGACTCGAGCAGTACTTC.

This clone came up once. The genes are TRBV7-3 and TRBJ2-1; 9 nucleotides agree with TRBD2. After removal of 1 base from V and 2 bases from J, the junction contained 0 bases not matched to a gene. The CDR3 is 15 residues long. The germline V gene has CDR1 SGHTA and CDR2 FQGTGA. CDR3 sequence reads: CASSLSGRAYNEQFF. The CDR3 bases are TGTGCCAGCAGCTTAAGCGGGAGGGCCTACAATGAGCAGTTCTTC.

This chain connects TRBV4-1 to TRBJ2-1, with D maybe TRBD2 (6 bases). The CDR3 has 16 amino acids. Germline values: CDR1 MGHRA, CDR2 YSYEKL. Trimming cost V 1 base and J 7 bases, with 17 bases left between them. In DNA, the CDR3 is TGCGCCAGCAGCCAAGTAGAGCGATCCGGAGGGAATGAGCAGTTCTTC. This encodes CASSQVERSGGNEQFF.

The V gene is TRBV7-9, the J gene TRBJ2-7; D is possibly TRBD2 (5 bases). CDR1 is SEHNR, CDR2 FQNEAQ, per germline (reference sequence). V lost 6 bases and J lost 6, with 12 bases in between. The CDR3 spans 12 residues. CDR3 DNA sequence: TGTGCCAGCAGGTTCGAACTAGGCGAGCAGTACTTC. This encodes CASRFELGEQYF.

The CDR3 is CASTRDHTNNEQFF. In DNA, the CDR3 is TGTGCCAGCACACGGGATCACACGAACAATGAGCAGTTCTTC. J is TRBJ2-1 and V is TRBV19, with D possibly matching TRBD2 (5 bases). The V gene lost 9 bases and the J gene lost 5 bases, with 17 bases spanning the gap. From germline, CDR1 is LNHDA and CDR2 SQIVND (reference sequence). The CDR3 is 14 residues long.

V and J are TRBV11-3 and TRBJ2-2, with D tentatively TRBD1 (6 bases). The germline V gene has CDR1 SGHNT and CDR2 YENEEA. V was cut by 2 bases and J by 4 bases, with 17 bases left in between. The CDR3 is 17 residues long. The CDR3 region is CASSLFRQAKFTGELFF. CDR3 in DNA: TGTGCCAGCAGCTTATTCCGACAGGCGAAATTCACCGGGGAGCTGTTTTTT. The complete variable domain, with remaining parts taken from reference TRBV11-3 and TRBJ2-2, reads EAGVVQSPRYKIIEKKQPVAFWCNPISGHNTLYWYLQNLGQGPELLIRYENEEAVDDSQLPKDRFSAERLKGVDSTLKIQPAELGDSAVYLCASSLFRQAKFTGELFFGEGSRLTVL.

This clone occurred once. This chain uses TRBV6-5 with TRBJ1-3; D uncertain. Trimming cost V 0 bases and J 0 bases, with 9 bases left between them. CDR1 is MNHEY and CDR2 is SVGAGI in the germline V gene. This CDR3 comprises 16 residues. In DNA form, the CDR3 reads TGTGCCAGCAGTTACTCATCTCCGTCCTCTGGAAACACCATATATTTT. Translation gives CASSYSSPSSGNTIYF.

The V and J genes are TRBV19 and TRBJ1-5, with no clear D. CDR3 length equals 15 residues. Trimming took 6 bases from V and 2 from J, leaving 14 bases between them. The V gene's germline CDR1 is LNHDA and CDR2 SQIVND (reference sequence). The CDR3 bases are TGTGCCAGTAGCCTGGGTGCGCGGGGCAATCAGCCCCAGCATTTT. As protein: CASSLGARGNQPQHF.

The V and J genes are TRBV23-1 and TRBJ2-1; tentatively, D is TRBD2 (5 bases). TRBV23-1 is an open reading frame whose function is uncertain. CDR3 length equals 18 residues. V gave up 4 bases and J gave up 5 bases, with 24 bases separating them. As DNA, the CDR3 is TGCGCCAGCAGTCTCTGGAGGACTCCCCGTGGCGTGCACAATGAGCAGTTCTTC. Translation gives CASSLWRTPRGVHNEQFF.

J is TRBJ2-3 and V is TRBV30; a weak D match, TRBD1 (6 bases). The CDR3 loop spans 15 amino acids. Germline values: CDR1 GTSNPN, CDR2 SVGIG (reference sequence). Trimming removed 1 base at V and 1 base at J, with 12 bases between. This CDR3 reads CAWSGAGAGTDTQYF. DNA for the CDR3: TGTGCCTGGAGTGGGGCAGGGGCGGGCACAGATACGCAGTATTTT. The full variable domain, its missing parts supplied by reference TRBV30 and TRBJ2-3, is SQTIHQWPATLVQPVGSPLSLECTVEGTSNPNLYWYRQAAGRGLQLLFYSVGIGQISSEVPQNLSASRPQDRQFILSSKKLLLSDSGFYLCAWSGAGAGTDTQYFGPGTRLTVL.

The J gene is TRBJ1-6, the V gene TRBV21-1; the D segment call TRBD1 is taken from the table without a DNA check. TRBV21-1 is flagged as a pseudogene. CDR3 size: 19 residues. For the CDR3, the DNA is TGTGCCAGGATTCCCGTACTTTCCCTGACGACACAGCTTCATTCACCCCTCCACTTT. It codes for CARIPVLSLTTQLHSPLHF.

This chain links TRBV6-6 with TRBJ1-6; D is possibly TRBD1 (6 bases). Trimming cost V 5 bases and J 4 bases, with 24 bases left between them. The CDR3 is made up of 19 amino acids. Germline loops: CDR1 MNHNY, CDR2 SVGAGI (reference sequence). The CDR3 sequence: CASSPRARTGYAYNSPLHF. The CDR3 coding sequence is TGTGCCAGCAGTCCACGAGCCCGTACAGGGTATGCGTATAATTCACCCCTCCACTTT.

This chain connects TRBV29-1 to TRBJ2-7, with 9 bases lining up with TRBD2. The CDR3 spans 12 residues. The germline V gene has CDR1 SQVTM and CDR2 ANQGSEA. With 7 bases clipped from V and 2 bases from J, the junction kept 3 bases outside the gene matches. The CDR3 here is CSGGRAAYEQYF. In DNA form, the CDR3 reads TGCAGCGGCGGGAGGGCCGCCTACGAGCAGTACTTC.

The chain links TRBV7-9 to TRBJ2-7; D unresolved. This CDR3 is 11 amino acids long. The V end lost 1 base, the J end lost 7 bases, and 5 bases lay between the germline ends. Per germline, CDR1 SEHNR and CDR2 FQNEAQ (reference sequence). CDR3 sequence (DNA): TGTGCCAGCAGCTTAGGCAAGGAGCAGTACTTC. It translates to CASSLGKEQYF.